This TCR beta chain was documented in a study of radiotherapy plus CTLA-4 blockade in lung cancer. Using immunoSEQ multiplex PCR, the repertoire was profiled, and TCRdb retains in-frame clones only, with some absent. The table shows 40,000 to 45,000 clones, with roughly 70% occurring only once. Germline V CDR1 and CDR2: SGHRS, YFSETQ. The CDR3 length is 15 residues. Losses at the gene ends were 4 bases for V and 4 bases for J; bases not matched to a gene: 3. Specimen: peripheral blood, collected from a patient treated with radiotherapy plus ipilimumab. The chain carries TRBV5-1 and TRBJ2-3; 13 positions agree with TRBD2. This sequence originates from a human donor with non-small cell lung cancer who had stable disease on radiotherapy plus ipilimumab. The CDR3 nucleotides read TGCGCCAGCAGCGAACTAGCGGGGGGGGCAGATACGCAGTATTTT. This gives the protein CASSELAGGADTQYF.